This T cell receptor beta chain was obtained from a study of cytomegalovirus exposure and HLA in healthy donors. Notes on the study in general: Analyzed later, most CMV-associated TCR beta chains appeared HLA-restricted. Researchers reported in a later analysis that common viral pathogens appeared linked to several top clusters. Later work found that TCR association rates differed between HLA loci; DRB1 had the most and HLA-C the fewest. CMV serostatus was the sole immune exposure information available.

With respect to this clone: The target antigen is unknown.

60 Vbeta and 13 Jbeta primers were used in PCR. Libraries were prepared by immunoSEQ multiplex PCR; TCRdb keeps only in-frame clonotypes and omits some of them. This sample's table has approximately 210,000 clones. The CDR3 length is 16 residues. In germline, CDR1 is SGHRS, CDR2 YFSETQ. V lost 4 bases to trimming and J lost 4 bases; unmatched junction nucleotides: 10. This receptor was obtained from a woman aged 25 to 39 in good health and CMV-seropositive. This rearrangement joins TRBV5-1 to TRBJ2-1, with 8 bases lining up with TRBD1. The sequenced sample was PBMCs. This chain's CDR3 is CASSPRVDRAYNEQFF. As DNA, the CDR3 is TGCGCCAGCAGCCCTCGGGTGGACAGGGCATACAATGAGCAGTTCTTC.